The entry that follows covers one TCR beta chain sequence. Original data processing: For nucleated cells, counts were estimated from reference gene primer amplification. Profiling relied on immunoSEQ multiplex PCR, and the TCRdb table lists in-frame clones only, not all of them. V and J calls and clone size are as listed in that table; D and trimming were resolved from the DNA. This table has 100,000 or so clones, approximately 80% appearing once. The data were taken from a study of blood T cell repertoires in COVID-19. Study context: Specimens from acute and convalescent COVID-19 originated in the United States, Italy and Spain. Nucleic acid was either cDNA or gDNA, and it came from T cells, B-cell-depleted T cells, or PBMCs.

Germline loops: CDR1 KGHDR, CDR2 SFDVKD. This CDR3 contains 14 residues. The germline V and J ends were trimmed by 4 bases and 10 bases, with 15 bases remaining between them. The source material was peripheral blood. The chain recombines TRBV24-1 with TRBJ1-4; D gene uncertain. The sequence was obtained from a human donor in a cohort sampled during active COVID-19. The CDR3 coding sequence is TGTGCCACCAGTGACTCGATGAGGGTCGGAAAACTGTTTTTT. This codes for CATSDSMRVGKLFF.